This TCR beta chain was obtained from a study of blood T cell repertoires in COVID-19. Study-wide background: The analysed material was cDNA or gDNA that came from T cells, B-cell-depleted T cells, or PBMCs.

Those enrolled in Seattle joined during active infection and were followed longitudinally afterward. With 8 bases removed from V and 4 bases from J, the gap between germline ends came to 9 bases. Germline loops: CDR1 MRHNA, CDR2 SNTAGT. CDR3 length: 11 amino acids. Study processing details: By means of reference gene primer amplification, nucleated cell counts were estimated. The method was immunoSEQ multiplex PCR; TCRdb's version includes in-frame clones alone and lacks a portion of them. From that table come the V and J calls and clone size; the DNA was used to work out D and trimming. The sample carries 70,000 or so clones, around 80% recorded once.

The sequence came from a man aged 45-65 years with COVID-19, enrolled during active disease. Sequenced sample: peripheral blood. The chain couples TRBV6-4 to TRBJ2-7; D remains unclear. CDR3 DNA: TGTGCCAGCCTCTTGGAGTACGAGCAGTACTTC. Translation: CASLLEYEQYF.